Each of the 21 T cell receptor beta chains below was sequenced from the same sample in a study of T cells in Graves' hyperthyroidism and ophthalmopathy. TCR beta CDR3 regions were amplified from RNA transcripts. First-round RT-PCR targeting the TCR CDR3 was performed with the HTBI primer set. TCRdb reanalysed the multiplex PCR reads using MiXCR and keeps one entry per CDR3 protein. The data show roughly 240,000 distinct CDR3 sequences, approximately 24% seen once. The sample comprised blood. These receptors all come from a woman between 40 and 55 years old with Graves' ophthalmopathy.

This clonotype came up many times. The rearrangement joins TRBV6-1 to TRBJ1-1; D not certain. V was clipped by 7 bases and J by 0 bases, with 6 bases between them. Germline values: CDR1 MNHNS, CDR2 SASEGT. This CDR3 has 12 amino acids. The CDR3 DNA reads TGTGCCAGCATTGGGATGAACACTGAAGCTTTCTTT. This gives the protein CASIGMNTEAFF.

In this sample, this clonotype turned up many times. The V gene is TRBV7-3, the J gene TRBJ2-7, with TRBD1 identical over 8 bases. Germline V lookup: CDR1 SGHTA, CDR2 FQGTGA. The junction had 8 bases not matched to a gene; V was cut back by 5 bases and J by 5 bases. This CDR3 region has 14 residues. The CDR3 protein is CASSAAGGADEQYF. The CDR3 coding sequence is TGTGCCAGCAGCGCGGCAGGGGGCGCGGACGAGCAGTACTTC.

In this sample, this clonotype turned up a few times. The gene calls are TRBV29-1 and TRBJ2-2; the match to TRBD1 covers 12 bases. CDR3 length: 19 residues. V was pared by 2 bases and J by 4 bases, with 14 bases of the junction left unmatched. The germline V gene has CDR1 SQVTM and CDR2 ANQGSEA. The CDR3 DNA reads TGCAGCGTTGAATTTCCGTATGGGCGGGACAGGGGGCCCACCGGGGAGCTGTTTTTT. It translates to CSVEFPYGRDRGPTGELFF.

This clonotype has at least ten counts. The J gene is TRBJ2-7, the V gene TRBV5-5; tentatively, D is TRBD2 (7 bases). Per germline, CDR1 SGHKS and CDR2 YYEKEE (reference sequence). The V and J ends lost 4 bases and 4 bases respectively, with 18 bases between them. The CDR3 runs 15 residues. The CDR3 is CASSERGGPGYEQYF. CDR3 nucleotides: TGTGCCAGCAGCGAAAGGGGGGGCCCGGGGTACGAGCAGTACTTC. Complete variable domain (other parts from reference TRBV5-5 and TRBJ2-7): DAGVTQSPTHLIKTRGQQVTLRCSPISGHKSVSWYQQVLGQGPQFIFQYYEKEERGRGNFPDRFSARQFPNYSSELNVNALLLGDSALYLCASSERGGPGYEQYFGPGTRLTVT.

This clonotype was detected many times. The rearrangement joins TRBV5-1 to TRBJ1-3, with D possibly matching TRBD1 (5 bases). The V end was cut by 1 base, the J end by 0 bases, with 14 bases between. This CDR3 region has 17 residues. The germline V gene has CDR1 SGHRS and CDR2 YFSETQ. DNA for the CDR3: TGCGCCAGCAGCTTGAGGAGTGTGGGGGGCTCTGGAAACACCATATATTTT. This codes for CASSLRSVGGSGNTIYF. Complete variable domain (other parts from reference TRBV5-1 and TRBJ1-3): KAGVTQTPRYLIKTRGQQVTLSCSPISGHRSVSWYQQTPGQGLQFLFEYFSETQRNKGNFPGRFSGRQFSNSRSEMNVSTLELGDSALYLCASSLRSVGGSGNTIYFGEGSWLTVV.

This clonotype was detected many times. The CDR3 reads CASSFSTDWILYEQYF. The CDR3 nucleotides are TGTGCCAGCAGTTTTTCGACAGACTGGATTCTCTACGAGCAGTACTTC. The chain uses TRBV28 and TRBJ2-7, with a weak D call TRBD1 (5 bases). V dropped 3 bases and J dropped 3 bases, with 18 bases sitting between them. CDR1 is MDHEN and CDR2 is SYDVKM in the germline V gene. The CDR3 is 16 residues long.

This clonotype was counted ten times or more. The chain's CDR3 is CAWSVAGNQPQHF. The CDR3 DNA follows: TGTGCCTGGAGTGTGGCTGGCAATCAGCCCCAGCATTTT. The chain recombines TRBV30 with TRBJ1-5; D gene unclear. Germline V gives CDR1 GTSNPN, CDR2 SVGIG (reference sequence). Trimming took off 0 bases at V and 2 bases at J, with 5 bases between the two ends. This CDR3 contains 13 residues. Filled out from reference TRBV30 and TRBJ1-5, the complete variable domain reads SQTIHQWPATLVQPVGSPLSLECTVEGTSNPNLYWYRQAAGRGLQLLFYSVGIGQISSEVPQNLSASRPQDRQFILSSKKLLLSDSGFYLCAWSVAGNQPQHFGDGTRLSIL.

This clonotype came up many times. This sequence joins TRBV4-2 and TRBJ2-7; 7 nucleotides agree with TRBD2. Unmatched junction bases numbered 8, after V lost 5 bases and J lost 4 bases. The germline V gene has CDR1 LGHNA and CDR2 YNFKEQ. The CDR3 is 14 residues long. The CDR3 spells CASSEAGRSYEQYF. The CDR3 DNA is TGTGCCAGCAGCGAAGCGGGGCGGAGTTACGAGCAGTACTTC.

This clonotype appeared many times. This chain joins TRBV7-6 and TRBJ2-5, with D unresolved. From germline, CDR1 is SGHVS and CDR2 FNYEAQ. The ends were cut back, 1 base at V and 1 base at J, with 13 bases in the middle. The CDR3 loop spans 16 amino acids. The CDR3 bases are TGTGCCAGCAGCTTAGGTCTTTCGTCCCCCCAAGAGACCCAGTACTTC. It codes for CASSLGLSSPQETQYF.

There are a few counts of this clonotype. A read error may be the cause here, since a much bigger clone is one base away. This chain connects TRBV7-2 to TRBJ1-5, with D hard to call. The V gene's germline CDR1 is SGHTA and CDR2 FQGNSA. This CDR3 region has 15 residues. V was pared by 6 bases and J by 1 base, with 13 bases between. The CDR3, as DNA: TGTGCCAGCAGTAATGGACTGGGGAGCAATCAGCCCCAGCATTTT. Its translation is CASSNGLGSNQPQHF. The variable domain in full, completed from reference TRBV7-2 and TRBJ1-5, reads GAGVSQSPSNKVTEKGKDVELRCDPISGHTALYWYRQSLGQGLEFLIYFQGNSAPDKSGLPSDRFSAERTGGSVSTLTIQRTQQEDSAVYLCASSNGLGSNQPQHFGDGTRLSIL.

Many counts were recorded for this clonotype. V is TRBV12-3 or TRBV12-4 and J is TRBJ2-7, with 11 bases aligning to TRBD2. Trimming cost V 6 bases and J 3 bases; bases outside gene matches: 4. This CDR3 has 14 amino acids. The CDR3 sequence: CASSHGTSGYEQYF. In DNA, the CDR3 is TGTGCCAGCAGCCACGGGACTAGCGGCTACGAGCAGTACTTC.

The chain couples TRBV6-4 to TRBJ1-5, with D possibly matching TRBD1 (6 bases). The CDR3 has 15 residues. The germline CDR1 and CDR2 sequences are MRHNA and SNTAGT. The germline V and J ends were trimmed by 3 bases and 6 bases, with 15 bases remaining between them. The DNA for the CDR3 is TGTGCCAGCAGTGAGAGCGGGGGCGCCGGTCAGCCCCAGCATTTT. It codes for CASSESGGAGQPQHF.

This clonotype was observed at least ten times. The chain's CDR3 is CASSFQGSENYFLYEQYF. The CDR3 DNA follows: TGCGCCAGCAGCTTCCAAGGGTCGGAGAACTACTTCCTTTACGAGCAGTACTTC. V usage is TRBV5-1 and J usage is TRBJ2-7, with unresolved D. Trimming took off 2 bases at V and 4 bases at J, with 25 bases between the two ends. The V gene's germline CDR1 is SGHRS and CDR2 YFSETQ. The CDR3 runs 18 residues.

In its sample, this clonotype was seen many times. The junction departs from germline at one end; a sequencing error may be responsible. The gene calls are TRBV6-1 and TRBJ2-7, with unresolved D. In germline, CDR1 is MNHNS, CDR2 SASEGT. The CDR3 is made up of 13 amino acids. CDR3 in amino acids: CASSQAPSYEQYF. The CDR3 region has the DNA TGTGCCAGCAGTCAAGCGCCTTCCTACGAGCAGTACTTC.

V gene TRBV28 combines with J gene TRBJ1-5; D is unresolved. The germline CDR1 and CDR2 sequences are MDHEN and SYDVKM. The CDR3 has 14 residues. V lost 3 bases and J lost 4, with 10 bases in between. The CDR3, as DNA: TGTGCCAGCAGTTTCCCGGGTCCGAATCAGCCCCAGCATTTT. Its translation is CASSFPGPNQPQHF.

This clonotype was observed at least ten times. V is TRBV12-3 or TRBV12-4 and J is TRBJ1-5; 7 nucleotides align to TRBD1. After removal of 6 bases from V and 3 bases from J, the junction contained 8 bases not matched to a gene. This CDR3 is 15 amino acids long. CDR3 sequence reads: CASRPSGQANQPQHF. CDR3 sequence (DNA): TGTGCCAGCAGACCCTCCGGACAGGCCAATCAGCCCCAGCATTTT.

This clonotype was observed at least ten times. The chain recombines TRBV12-3 or TRBV12-4 with TRBJ2-7; 8 bases map to TRBD2. J gave up 7 bases and V 3 bases, and 8 bases lay outside the gene matches. The CDR3 has 14 residues. As DNA, the CDR3 is TGTGCCAGCAGTTTCAACGGGAGGGCCTGGGAGCAGTACTTC. The encoded protein is CASSFNGRAWEQYF.

This clonotype appeared many times. The chain is built from TRBV11-2 and TRBJ2-5; D uncertain. Trimming took 0 bases from V and 4 from J, leaving 6 bases between them. The CDR3 is 13 amino acids. Germline V gene lookup returns CDR1 SGHAT and CDR2 FQNNGV. This chain's CDR3 is CASSLDFRETQYF. CDR3 DNA sequence: TGTGCCAGCAGCTTAGATTTCCGAGAGACCCAGTACTTC.

This clonotype was counted many times. CDR3 region: CASSVDGGWETQYF. CDR3 in DNA: TGTGCCAGCAGCGTAGATGGTGGATGGGAGACCCAGTACTTC. The rearrangement links TRBV9 to TRBJ2-5; the D is unclear. Germline CDR1 and CDR2: SGDLS and YYNGEE. This CDR3 contains 14 residues. Between the trimmed V and J ends, which lost 0 bases and 5 bases, there was a span of 11 bases.

This clonotype has a count of ten or more. The CDR3 nucleotides are TGTGCCAGCAGTTACCCCTTGGGGACAGGGGGCTCCTACGAGCAGTACTTC. As protein: CASSYPLGTGGSYEQYF. The chain recombines TRBV6-2 or TRBV6-3 with TRBJ2-7; 11 nucleotides agree with TRBD1. The length of the CDR3 is 17 residues. Germline assignment: CDR1 MNHEY and CDR2 SVGEGT. The ends lost 2 bases at V and 0 bases at J; junction bases unmatched: 6.

This clonotype showed up many times. This chain links TRBV28 with TRBJ1-1; D call uncertain. V lost 2 bases to trimming and J lost 3 bases, with 7 bases between them. This CDR3 region has 13 residues. CDR1 and CDR2 (germline): MDHEN, SYDVKM. The CDR3 is CASSLPGDTEAFF. CDR3 bases: TGTGCCAGCAGTTTACCGGGAGACACTGAAGCTTTCTTT.